This TCR beta chain was sequenced in a study of beta chain features in type 1 diabetes. General study findings and limits: A cDNA-based sequencing approach could over-represent cells with high TCR expression. It was not settled here whether HLA type affects TCRB rearrangement.

Trimming shortened V by 3 bases and J by 2 bases, and 11 bases separated the two germline ends. This CDR3 spans 14 amino acids. CDR1 is SGHTA, CDR2 FQGNSA, per germline. There are a few counts of this clone. Its antigen is currently unknown. The study reverse transcribed the entire isolated RNA, so it sequenced expressed TCRB transcripts. The data were produced by immunoSEQ multiplex PCR, yet TCRdb's version contains in-frame clones alone and is incomplete. The sample includes about 210,000 clones, roughly 11% seen only once; the top ten take over 1%. The purity of all sorted populations exceeded 95%. This chain joins TRBV7-2 and TRBJ2-7; no clear D gene. This TCR derives from a young man in good health. The sequenced sample was central memory CD4+ T cells from blood. DNA of the CDR3: TGTGCCAGCAGCTTGGGAAGGCCCCCCTACGAGCAGTACTTC. As protein: CASSLGRPPYEQYF.